This TCR beta chain comes out of a study of vaccination effects on CD4 cells after COVID-19. Study at large: Each participant was given two doses of one vaccine (BNT162b2 or mRNA-1273). Study results and limitations: Only 1 of 255 vaccine-induced clones from healthy vaccinees cross-reacted with common cold coronaviruses.

Germline V gene data show CDR1 as SGDLS and CDR2 as YYNGEE. Trimming pared 3 bases from V and 0 bases from J, leaving 12 bases between. The CDR3 extends over 15 amino acids. Regarding this clone: The antigen is undetermined.

Produced via immunoSEQ multiplex PCR; TCRdb's table is partial and in-frame only. In the table there are tens of thousands of clones, about four fifths of which are singletons. The ViraFEST assay expanded antigen-specific CD4+ T cells with viral peptide pools before sequencing. CD4+ T cells were isolated after roughly nine days of culture. A few million PBMC were seeded per well and grown in the presence of roughly 10 IU/ml IL-2 and 8.5 to 10 ug/ml peptides. Half the medium was replaced with IL-2 medium on days 3 and 7. Here the sequenced sample was CD4+ T cells from PBMCs cultured with HCoV-229E spike peptides, taken before COVID-19 vaccination. The receptor's source is a human donor who received a COVID-19 vaccine. The rearrangement uses TRBV9 and TRBJ1-1; D might be TRBD1 (5 bases). CDR3 loop: CASSGPGNLNTEAFF. As DNA, the CDR3 is TGTGCCAGCAGCGGTCCAGGGAACTTGAACACTGAAGCTTTCTTT.